The source of this T cell receptor beta chain is a study of T cell responses to AZD1222 COVID-19 vaccine. The study, taken as a whole, reports: The study sampled repertoires only after the peak T cell response. With dominance at 160-218 and 743-854, vaccine-associated CD4 TCRs spanned spike.

Pooled in the analysis were second doses at about 4 or about 12 weeks. This table comes from immunoSEQ multiplex PCR, and its TCRdb copy is limited to in-frame clones, with some not included. Altogether some 110,000 clones are present, 70% to 90% being singletons, with the ten largest covering roughly a sixth. The CDR3 contains 14 residues. V was trimmed by 3 bases and J by 6 bases, leaving 11 bases between them. Germline CDR1 and CDR2: MNHEY and SMNVEV (reference sequence). Note on this clone: Its antigen is currently unknown.

The sequence was obtained from an adult who received the AZD1222 COVID-19 vaccine. The sequences come from peripheral blood, collected 28 days after the second AZD1222 dose. V and J are TRBV27 and TRBJ2-2; TRBD2 might be the D (5 bases). The CDR3 bases are TGTGCCAGCAGTTTTACTCGGGATTCCGGGGAGCTGTTTTTT. Translating it yields CASSFTRDSGELFF.